A single sample is the source of the 28 T cell receptor beta chains below, sequenced in a study of PD-L1 blockade in urothelial cancer. Libraries were prepared by immunoSEQ multiplex PCR; TCRdb keeps only in-frame clonotypes and omits some of them. The sample lists approximately 93,000 clones; over 65% were seen once. The time point: peripheral blood 6 weeks after treatment start. Sequences were derived from PBMCs, sampled around atezolizumab (anti-PD-L1) treatment. Source of these receptors: a man aged 70 or older with urothelial cancer.

V is TRBV28 and J is TRBJ2-1, with TRBD2 identical over 7 bases. V lost 1 base and J lost 3; bases outside the gene matches: 12. Per the germline V gene, CDR1 is MDHEN and CDR2 is SYDVKM. The CDR3 runs 18 residues. CDR3 coding DNA: TGTGCCAGCAGTTTATTCGGGATGGGAGGGCGTATCTACAATGAGCAGTTCTTC. It translates to CASSLFGMGGRIYNEQFF.

The CDR3 here is CATSRWTGERNSPLHF. CDR3 in DNA: TGTGCCACCAGCAGATGGACAGGGGAGCGAAATTCACCCCTCCACTTT. This rearrangement joins TRBV15 to TRBJ1-6; 9 nucleotides agree with TRBD1. The V gene's germline CDR1 is LNHNV and CDR2 YYDKDF (reference sequence). This CDR3 spans 16 amino acids. Trimming cost V 2 bases and J 7 bases; bases outside gene matches: 6.

J is TRBJ2-7 and V is TRBV5-3; possibly TRBD2 for D (6 bases). TRBV5-3 falls under the ORF class, with uncertain function. The CDR3 extends over 15 amino acids. V lost 8 bases, J lost 0 bases, and 18 bases lay in between. The CDR3, as DNA: TGTGCCAGCAGCGTAGGGACTCCAAGCTCCTACGAGCAGTACTTC. Amino acids: CASSVGTPSSYEQYF.

The genes are TRBV4-1 and TRBJ2-3, with D uncertain. The germline CDR1 and CDR2 sequences are MGHRA and YSYEKL. This CDR3 comprises 14 residues. V was pared by 2 bases and J by 5 bases, with 11 bases between. The CDR3 is CASSQPTRRDTQYF. The CDR3, as DNA: TGCGCCAGCAGCCAACCGACGCGGCGAGATACGCAGTATTTT.

The chain is built from TRBV11-2 and TRBJ1-1; the D is unclear. The CDR3 covers 12 residues. V gave up 8 bases and J gave up 3 bases, with 10 bases separating them. Germline assignment: CDR1 SGHAT and CDR2 FQNNGV. CDR3 nucleotide sequence: TGTGCCAGCGGGCCGTTTGACACTGAAGCTTTCTTT. Translating gives CASGPFDTEAFF.

The rearrangement uses TRBV25-1 and TRBJ1-1; D is possibly TRBD1 (6 bases). CDR3 length equals 13 residues. Germline V CDR1 and CDR2: MGHDK, SYGVNS. V dropped 0 bases and J dropped 10 bases, with 12 bases sitting between them. CDR3 bases: TGTGCCAGCAGTGAATACCAGGGGCTTAGAGCTTTCTTT. It is translated as CASSEYQGLRAFF.

The V call is TRBV19, the J call TRBJ1-1; unclear D gene. CDR1 is LNHDA, CDR2 SQIVND, per germline (reference sequence). This CDR3 is built from 14 residues. Trimming left V 5 bases short and J 2 bases short, with 12 bases between. This CDR3 is CASSQGRRNTEAFF. CDR3 DNA: TGTGCCAGTAGTCAAGGGAGGAGAAACACTGAAGCTTTCTTT. Filled out from reference TRBV19 and TRBJ1-1, the complete variable domain reads DGGITQSPKYLFRKEGQNVTLSCEQNLNHDAMYWYRQDPGQGLRLIYYSQIVNDFQKGDIAEGYSVSREKKESFPLTVTSAQKNPTAFYLCASSQGRRNTEAFFGQGTRLTVV.

This clone was seen once. The chain links TRBV11-2 to TRBJ1-1, with TRBD1 matching 7 bases. CDR1 and CDR2 (germline): SGHAT, FQNNGV. Unmatched junction bases numbered 9, after V lost 6 bases and J lost 5 bases. The CDR3 consists of 14 residues. Here the CDR3 reads CASRGQWGQTEAFF. As DNA, the CDR3 is TGTGCCAGCAGGGGACAGTGGGGGCAGACTGAAGCTTTCTTT.

The chain uses TRBV6-6 and TRBJ1-2; no clear D gene. CDR1 MNHNY and CDR2 SVGAGI come from the germline V gene (reference sequence). V shed 5 bases and J shed 0 bases, with 10 bases lying between them. The CDR3 spans 14 residues. The chain's CDR3 is CASSQATPNYGYTF. The CDR3, as DNA: TGTGCCAGCAGTCAAGCGACTCCTAACTATGGCTACACCTTC.

This sequence joins TRBV13 and TRBJ2-2; weak D call: TRBD1 (6 bases). The length of the CDR3 is 15 residues. The germline V gene has CDR1 PRHDT and CDR2 FYEKMQ (reference sequence). The V end lost 5 bases, the J end lost 5 bases, and 15 bases lay between the germline ends. CDR3 nucleotide sequence: TGTGCCAGCAGCCCCCGGACAGCCCTTACCGGGGAGCTGTTTTTT. Translated, it gives CASSPRTALTGELFF.

The V call is TRBV27, the J call TRBJ2-7; 9 bases agree with TRBD1. The CDR3 extends over 14 amino acids. Trimming removed 5 bases from V and 2 bases from J; junction bases left unmatched: 4. CDR1 is MNHEY, CDR2 SMNVEV, per germline (reference sequence). The CDR3 loop reads CASSPRQGAYEQYF. Here the CDR3 DNA reads TGTGCCAGCAGTCCAAGACAGGGGGCCTACGAGCAGTACTTC.

The chain links TRBV7-3 to TRBJ1-6, with D possibly being TRBD1 (5 bases). The CDR3 loop spans 15 amino acids. The germline CDR1 and CDR2 sequences are SGHTA and FQGTGA. V dropped 0 bases and J dropped 8 bases, with 11 bases sitting between them. The CDR3 DNA reads as TGTGCCAGCAGCTTAACGGCGGGACGCGATTCACCCCTCCACTTT. This sequence encodes CASSLTAGRDSPLHF.

The chain couples TRBV30 to TRBJ2-5; no clear D gene. From germline, CDR1 is GTSNPN and CDR2 SVGIG (reference sequence). The CDR3 consists of 12 residues. Trimming pared 0 bases from V and 5 bases from J, leaving 7 bases between. CDR3 bases: TGTGCCTGGAGTGTATTCAGGGAGACCCAGTACTTC. As protein: CAWSVFRETQYF.

This chain links TRBV18 with TRBJ2-3; perhaps TRBD1 as D (6 bases). CDR3 length: 13 amino acids. Looked up from germline, CDR1 is KGHSH and CDR2 is LQKENI. V gave up 6 bases and J gave up 11 bases, with 18 bases separating them. CDR3 loop: CASSTEATGRQYF. The CDR3 nucleotides read TGTGCCAGCTCCACCGAAGCGACAGGTCGGCAGTATTTT.

This clone was seen a handful of times. Other DNA sequences in this specimen translate into the identical CDR3. CDR3 region: CASSRDSYTDTQYF. CDR3 nucleotide sequence: TGTGCCAGCAGTAGGGACAGTTACACAGATACGCAGTATTTT. This chain links TRBV2 with TRBJ2-3; 7 bases are a match to TRBD1. Losses at the gene ends were 5 bases for V and 2 bases for J; bases not matched to a gene: 4. The CDR3 covers 14 residues. Germline loops: CDR1 SNHLY, CDR2 FYNNEI.

This clone was seen more than once but under ten times. V is TRBV11-3 and J is TRBJ2-1, with 9 bases fitting TRBD2. With 7 bases clipped from V and 4 bases from J, the junction kept 11 bases outside the gene matches. CDR1 is SGHNT and CDR2 is YENEEA in the germline V gene. The CDR3 consists of 16 residues. CDR3 amino acids: CASTLGAGGLYNEQFF. For the CDR3, the DNA is TGTGCCAGCACCCTAGGAGCGGGGGGTCTGTACAATGAGCAGTTCTTC.

The chain employs TRBV4-3 and TRBJ2-7; D is unclear. The CDR3 runs 15 residues. Germline values: CDR1 LGHNA, CDR2 YSLEER. The V end was cut by 4 bases, the J end by 0 bases, with 13 bases between. The CDR3 sequence: CASSPPSPSSYEQYF. CDR3 in DNA: TGCGCCAGCAGCCCGCCGAGTCCGAGCTCCTACGAGCAGTACTTC.

The gene calls are TRBV5-6 and TRBJ1-4; a possible D gene is TRBD1 (6 bases). The CDR3 loop spans 17 amino acids. The germline CDR1 and CDR2 sequences are SGHDT and YYEEEE. Between the trimmed V and J ends, which lost 4 bases and 0 bases, there was a span of 16 bases. The CDR3 nucleotides are TGTGCCAGCAGCCCACATGGACAGCGATCAACTAATGAAAAACTGTTTTTT. Translated, it gives CASSPHGQRSTNEKLFF.

The V gene is TRBV7-3, the J gene TRBJ2-5; 7 bases agree with TRBD1. Germline lookup yields CDR1 SGHTA and CDR2 FQGTGA. The CDR3 has 14 residues. Unmatched junction bases numbered 7, after V lost 5 bases and J lost 4 bases. In DNA form, the CDR3 reads TGTGCCAGCAGCCCGAACCGACAGGGAGAGACCCAGTACTTC. This codes for CASSPNRQGETQYF. The variable domain in full, completed from reference TRBV7-3 and TRBJ2-5, reads GAGVSQTPSNKVTEKGKYVELRCDPISGHTALYWYRQSLGQGPEFLIYFQGTGAADDSGLPNDRFFAVRPEGSVSTLKIQRTERGDSAVYLCASSPNRQGETQYFGPGTRLLVL.

The chain uses TRBV27 and TRBJ1-2; 9 bases line up with TRBD1. This CDR3 comprises 20 residues. Germline CDR1 and CDR2: MNHEY and SMNVEV (reference sequence). V trimming: 11 bases; J trimming: 2 bases; junction bases outside the gene matches: 27. The CDR3 DNA follows: TGTGCCCGCCCGGGACAGGGCAACAATCTATGTGGAACGATAAACTATGGCTACACCTTC. Translated, it gives CARPGQGNNLCGTINYGYTF.

The chain combines TRBV10-3 with TRBJ1-3, with D hard to call. CDR1 is ENHRY, CDR2 SYGVKD, per germline. Trimming left V 2 bases short and J 0 bases short, with 14 bases between. The CDR3 extends over 17 amino acids. The CDR3: CAISEVGSAFSGNTIYF. The CDR3 nucleotides are TGTGCCATCAGTGAGGTCGGGTCCGCTTTCTCTGGAAACACCATATATTTT.

This clone was seen only a few times. The chain has TRBV27 and TRBJ2-4, with D perhaps TRBD1 (5 bases). V was clipped by 0 bases and J by 0 bases, with 9 bases between them. The CDR3 contains 16 residues. Germline CDR1 and CDR2: MNHEY and SMNVEV (reference sequence). Here the CDR3 reads CASSLSPGKAKNIQYF. The DNA for the CDR3 is TGTGCCAGCAGTTTATCGCCAGGGAAAGCCAAAAACATTCAGTACTTC.

The rearrangement uses TRBV6-5 and TRBJ2-7; 10 positions agree with TRBD1. Looked up from germline, CDR1 is MNHEY and CDR2 is SVGAGI. J gave up 3 bases and V 7 bases, and 3 bases lay outside the gene matches. This CDR3 is 13 amino acids long. This CDR3 reads CASNGDRGYEQYF. The CDR3, as DNA: TGTGCCAGCAATGGGGACAGGGGCTACGAGCAGTACTTC.

The CDR3 reads CASSSDREETQYF. The CDR3, as DNA: TGTGCCAGCAGCTCGGACAGGGAAGAGACCCAGTACTTC. The rearrangement joins TRBV7-2 to TRBJ2-5, with 8 bases lining up with TRBD1. Germline V CDR1 and CDR2: SGHTA, FQGNSA. The J segment lost 3 bases and the V segment lost 4 bases, leaving 1 base of the junction unmatched. The CDR3 spans 13 residues.

The chain uses TRBV4-3 and TRBJ2-5, with a weak D call TRBD1 (5 bases). TRBJ2-7 matches the DNA end more closely, so the J call is doubtful. Germline values: CDR1 LGHNA, CDR2 YSLEER. The CDR3 spans 13 residues. The CDR3 loop reads CASSQDRDYEQYF. In nucleotides, the CDR3 is TGCGCCAGCAGCCAAGACAGGGACTACGAGCAGTACTTC.

V is TRBV5-1 and J is TRBJ2-1, with 11 bases identical to TRBD2. From germline, CDR1 is SGHRS and CDR2 YFSETQ. This CDR3 region has 15 residues. V was clipped by 2 bases and J by 8 bases; unmatched bases: 6. DNA of the CDR3: TGCGCCAGCAGCTTTAGCGGGGGGGCATATGATGAGCAGTTCTTC. Its translation is CASSFSGGAYDEQFF.

The rearrangement uses TRBV10-1 and TRBJ2-3; TRBD2 agrees at 8 bases. Germline V gene sequence: CDR1 WNHNN, CDR2 SYGVQD (reference sequence). The junction had 6 bases not matched to a gene; V was cut back by 6 bases and J by 1 base. CDR3 length: 15 amino acids. DNA of the CDR3: TGCGCCAGCAGCCTCGGGGGGGATGGCACAGATACGCAGTATTTT. Protein product: CASSLGGDGTDTQYF.

The gene calls are TRBV2 and TRBJ1-2, with 8 positions matching TRBD1. V shed 7 bases, J shed 4 bases, and the junction held 11 bases outside the gene matches. Germline loops: CDR1 SNHLY, CDR2 FYNNEI. The CDR3 is 15 residues long. The CDR3, as DNA: TGTGCCAGCACCGGACAGGGAAGGGGGACCTATGGCTACACCTTC. Amino acids: CASTGQGRGTYGYTF.